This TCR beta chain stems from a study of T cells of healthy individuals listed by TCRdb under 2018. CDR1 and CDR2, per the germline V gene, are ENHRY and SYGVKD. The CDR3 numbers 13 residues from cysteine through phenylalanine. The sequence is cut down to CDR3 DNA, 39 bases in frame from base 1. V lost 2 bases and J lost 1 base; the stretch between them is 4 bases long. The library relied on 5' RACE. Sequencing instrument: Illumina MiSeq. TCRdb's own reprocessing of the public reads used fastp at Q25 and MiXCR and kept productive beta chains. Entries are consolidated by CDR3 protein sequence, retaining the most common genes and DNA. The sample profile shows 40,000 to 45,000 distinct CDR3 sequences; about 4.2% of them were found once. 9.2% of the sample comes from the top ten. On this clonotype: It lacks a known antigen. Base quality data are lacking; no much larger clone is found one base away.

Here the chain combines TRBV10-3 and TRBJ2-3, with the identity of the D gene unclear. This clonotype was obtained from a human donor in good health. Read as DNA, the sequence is TGTGCCATCAGTGAGGAGGGCACAGATACGCAGTATTTT. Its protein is CAISEEGTDTQYF.